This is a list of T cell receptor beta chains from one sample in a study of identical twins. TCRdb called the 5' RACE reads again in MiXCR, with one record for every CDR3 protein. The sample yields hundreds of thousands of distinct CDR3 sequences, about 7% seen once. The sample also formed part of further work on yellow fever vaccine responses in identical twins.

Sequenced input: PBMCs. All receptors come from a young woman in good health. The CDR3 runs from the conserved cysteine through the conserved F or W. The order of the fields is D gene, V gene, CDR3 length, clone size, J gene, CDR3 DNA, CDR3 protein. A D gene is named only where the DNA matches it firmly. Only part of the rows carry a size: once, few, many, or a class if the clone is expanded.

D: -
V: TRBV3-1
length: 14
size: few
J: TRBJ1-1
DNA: TGTGCCAGCACCCGGGGTGAGGCGAACACTGAAGCTTTCTTT
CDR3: CASTRGEANTEAFF

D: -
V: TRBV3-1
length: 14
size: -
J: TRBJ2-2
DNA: TGTGCCAGCAGCCAACGGTCGGGCGCCGGGGAGCTGTTTTTT
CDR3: CASSQRSGAGELFF

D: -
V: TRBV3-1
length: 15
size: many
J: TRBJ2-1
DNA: TGTGCCAGCAGCCAAGAATTACAGGTCTACAATGAGCAGTTCTTC
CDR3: CASSQELQVYNEQFF

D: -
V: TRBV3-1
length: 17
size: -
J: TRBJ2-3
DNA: TGTGCCAGCAGCCTCTGGGAGGGGGGGCTACTCTCAGATACGCAGTATTTT
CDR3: CASSLWEGGLLSDTQYF

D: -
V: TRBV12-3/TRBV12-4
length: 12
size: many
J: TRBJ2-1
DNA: TGTGCCAGCAGCGACGGCTACAATGAGCAGTTCTTC
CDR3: CASSDGYNEQFF

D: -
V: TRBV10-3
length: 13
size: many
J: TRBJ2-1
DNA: TGTGCCAGCCAGAGAGACTACTCCAATGAGCAGTTCTTC
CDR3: CASQRDYSNEQFF

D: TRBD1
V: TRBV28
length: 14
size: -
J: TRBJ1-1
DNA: TGTGCCATCCGAGGGACAGGGAGGTTCACTGAAGCTTTCTTT
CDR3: CAIRGTGRFTEAFF

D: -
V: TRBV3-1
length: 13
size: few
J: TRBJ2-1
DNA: TGTGCCAGCAGCCAAACTTCGATAGGGGAGCAGTTCTTC
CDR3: CASSQTSIGEQFF

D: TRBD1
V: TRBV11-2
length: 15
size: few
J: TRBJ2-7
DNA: TGTGCCAGCAGCCCCGAACCGGGACAGGGCAACGAGCAGTACTTC
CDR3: CASSPEPGQGNEQYF

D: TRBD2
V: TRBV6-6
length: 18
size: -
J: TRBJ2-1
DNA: TGTGCCAGCAGTTACCAGAACACTAGCGGGGGGGAACGCAATGAGCAGTTCTTC
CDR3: CASSYQNTSGGERNEQFF

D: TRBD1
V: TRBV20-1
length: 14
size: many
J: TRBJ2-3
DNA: TGCAGGGTTGAGACAGGGATCGGGACAGATACGCAGTATTTT
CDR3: CRVETGIGTDTQYF

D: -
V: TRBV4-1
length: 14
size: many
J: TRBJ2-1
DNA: TGCGCCAGCAGCCAAGGACAGGAATACAATGAGCAGTTCTTC
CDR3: CASSQGQEYNEQFF

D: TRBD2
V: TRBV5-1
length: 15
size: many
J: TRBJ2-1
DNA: TGCGCCAGCAGCTTGCCTAGCGGCAACTACAATGAGCAGTTCTTC
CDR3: CASSLPSGNYNEQFF

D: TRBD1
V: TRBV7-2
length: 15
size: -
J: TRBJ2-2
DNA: TGTGCCAGCAGCCGAGACAGGGTGGGAACCGGGGAGCTGTTTTTT
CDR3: CASSRDRVGTGELFF

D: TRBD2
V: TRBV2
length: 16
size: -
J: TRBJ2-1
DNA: TGTGCCAGCAGCGAGCGGGACTACATTTCCTACAATGAGCAGTTCTTC
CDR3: CASSERDYISYNEQFF

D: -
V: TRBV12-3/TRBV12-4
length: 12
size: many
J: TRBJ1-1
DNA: TGTGCCAGCAGTTTAACTACAGGGCGGGCTTTCTTT
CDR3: CASSLTTGRAFF

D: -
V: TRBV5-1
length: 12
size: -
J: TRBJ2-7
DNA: TGCGCCAGCAGCTTGGAAAGGGGCGAGCAGTACTTC
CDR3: CASSLERGEQYF

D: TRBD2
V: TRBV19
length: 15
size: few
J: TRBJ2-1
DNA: TGTGCCAGTAGAAGAAAACTAGCGGCCAAAAATGAGCAGTTCTTC
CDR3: CASRRKLAAKNEQFF

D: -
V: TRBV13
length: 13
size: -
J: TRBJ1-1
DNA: TGTGCCAGCAGCCCCCAACTTGACGCTGAAGCTTTCTTT
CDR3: CASSPQLDAEAFF

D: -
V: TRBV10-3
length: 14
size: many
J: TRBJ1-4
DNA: TGTGCCATCAGTGAGTCGAATGGTGGCGAAAAACTGTTTTTT
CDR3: CAISESNGGEKLFF

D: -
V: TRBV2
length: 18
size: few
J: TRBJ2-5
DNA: TGTGCCAGCAGTGAAAAGGGCGGATGGGTTGGGACCCAAGAGACCCAGTACTTC
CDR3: CASSEKGGWVGTQETQYF

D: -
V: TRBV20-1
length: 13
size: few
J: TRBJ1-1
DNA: TGCAGTGCTAGGGGGGTGGGGATCACTGAAGCTTTCTTT
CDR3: CSARGVGITEAFF

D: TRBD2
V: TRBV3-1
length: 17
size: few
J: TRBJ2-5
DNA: TGTGCCAGCAGCCTTACCGGACTAGCGGGGGGCCAAGAGACCCAGTACTTC
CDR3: CASSLTGLAGGQETQYF

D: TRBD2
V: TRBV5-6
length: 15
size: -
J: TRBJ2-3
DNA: TGTGCCAGCAGCTGGAGGGGACTAGTTTCAGATACGCAGTATTTT
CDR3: CASSWRGLVSDTQYF

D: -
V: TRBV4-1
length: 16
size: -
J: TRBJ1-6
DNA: TGCGCCAGCAGCCAAGGCTTGAGGGGGAGTCATTCACCCCTCCACTTT
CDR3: CASSQGLRGSHSPLHF

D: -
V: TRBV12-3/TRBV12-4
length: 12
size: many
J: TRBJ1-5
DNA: TGTGCCAGCCAAGAGAGCAATCAGCCCCAGCATTTT
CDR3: CASQESNQPQHF

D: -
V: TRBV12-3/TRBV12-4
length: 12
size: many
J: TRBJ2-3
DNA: TGTGCCAGCAGTTTAATCGGGGATACGCAGTATTTT
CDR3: CASSLIGDTQYF

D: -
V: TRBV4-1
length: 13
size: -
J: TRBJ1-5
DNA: TGCGCCAGCAGCCAGGCTAAGTATCAGCCCCAGCATTTT
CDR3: CASSQAKYQPQHF

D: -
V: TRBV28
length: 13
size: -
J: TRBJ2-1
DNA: TGTGCCAGCAGTTACAGGGAGTTGAATCAGCAGTTCTTC
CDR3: CASSYRELNQQFF

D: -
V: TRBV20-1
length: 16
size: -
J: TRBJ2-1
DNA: TGCAGTGCTAGAGACCTTAGCGGAAGATCCTACAATGAGCAGTTCTTC
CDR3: CSARDLSGRSYNEQFF

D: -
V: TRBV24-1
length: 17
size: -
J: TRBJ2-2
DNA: TGTGCCACCAGTGATTCCTTTGGGACGGGGAACACCGGGGAGCTGTTTTTT
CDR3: CATSDSFGTGNTGELFF

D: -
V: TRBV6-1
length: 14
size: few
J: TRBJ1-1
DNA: TGTGCCAGCAGTCCAGGGTCAGGATGGACTGAAGCTTTCTTT
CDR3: CASSPGSGWTEAFF

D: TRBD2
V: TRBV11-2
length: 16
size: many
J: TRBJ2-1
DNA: TGTGCCAGCAGCTTAGCTCGGACTAGCGCCAACAATGAGCAGTTCTTC
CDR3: CASSLARTSANNEQFF

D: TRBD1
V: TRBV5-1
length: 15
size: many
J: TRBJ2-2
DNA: TGCGCCAGCAGCTTCCGGGACAGGGGAACCGGGGAGCTGTTTTTT
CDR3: CASSFRDRGTGELFF

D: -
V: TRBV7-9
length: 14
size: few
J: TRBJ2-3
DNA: TGTGCCAGCAGCCCACCAAGGGCCTCAGATACGCAGTATTTT
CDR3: CASSPPRASDTQYF